The 13 T cell receptor beta chains given below trace back to one sample, sequenced in a study of T-cell memory formation after mild COVID-19. One entry per CDR3 protein, called by TCRdb with MiXCR from the 5' RACE reads. This sample yields 300,000 to 400,000 distinct CDR3 sequences, of which about 15% are seen a single time; about a fifth belongs to the top ten. Sequencing was carried out using PBMCs or a T cell subset sorted from them (not recorded which). These receptors were collected from a man between 18 and 35 years old who had mild COVID-19 (a few samples of this study predate the infection). Cell type and time point are not known.

V and J are TRBV7-3 and TRBJ2-3; 7 bases fit TRBD2. The germline gives CDR1 SGHTA, CDR2 FQGTGA. The V and J ends lost 0 bases and 2 bases, in that order; junction bases with no gene match: 8. The CDR3 has 17 amino acids. CDR3 loop: CASSLTGAGTDTDTQYF. CDR3 DNA: TGTGCCAGCAGCTTAACGGGAGCGGGGACCGACACAGATACGCAGTATTTT.

V usage is TRBV12-3 or TRBV12-4 and J usage is TRBJ2-3; a weak D match, TRBD2 (6 bases). This CDR3 comprises 16 residues. V shed 1 base and J shed 3 bases, with 14 bases lying between them. As DNA, the CDR3 is TGTGCCAGCAGTTTAGGGGCTAGCGTGGGGACAGATACGCAGTATTTT. Translated, it gives CASSLGASVGTDTQYF.

This clonotype has at least ten counts. V is TRBV5-1 and J is TRBJ2-5; 9 bases fit TRBD1. The CDR3 has 14 amino acids. The germline gives CDR1 SGHRS, CDR2 YFSETQ. V shed 3 bases and J 2 bases; nucleotides not matched to a gene: 2. CDR3 region: CASSSGQGQETQYF. CDR3 sequence (DNA): TGCGCCAGCAGCTCGGGACAGGGACAAGAGACCCAGTACTTC.

In this sample, this clonotype turned up a few times. The rearrangement uses TRBV7-9 and TRBJ2-2, with D hard to call. From germline, CDR1 is SEHNR and CDR2 FQNEAQ (reference sequence). This CDR3 has 13 residues. V was pared by 4 bases and J by 6 bases, with 9 bases between. As DNA, the CDR3 is TGTGCCAGCAGCTCGTCATCTCCCGGGGAGCTGTTTTTT. Translation: CASSSSSPGELFF.

The rearrangement uses TRBV7-2 and TRBJ2-5; D might be TRBD1 (5 bases). This CDR3 spans 15 amino acids. V lost 1 base and J lost 4, with 13 bases in between. Germline CDR1 is SGHTA and CDR2 is FQGNSA. The CDR3 DNA reads as TGTGCCAGCAGCTTAGAGGGGCTCCGGGCAGAGACCCAGTACTTC. This sequence encodes CASSLEGLRAETQYF.

V gene TRBV6-5 combines with J gene TRBJ1-6; TRBD1 might be the D (6 bases). V dropped 0 bases and J dropped 6 bases, with 12 bases sitting between them. This CDR3 has 16 residues. Germline V gene data show CDR1 as MNHEY and CDR2 as SVGAGI. CDR3 DNA: TGTGCCAGCAGTTACTCCCGCAGGGGAAGTAATTCACCCCTCCACTTT. It yields the protein CASSYSRRGSNSPLHF.

This clonotype was recorded a few times. The chain uses TRBV5-1 and TRBJ1-1; D possibly corresponds to TRBD1 (5 bases). V was pared by 2 bases and J by 4 bases, with 15 bases between. From germline, CDR1 is SGHRS and CDR2 YFSETQ. CDR3 size: 15 residues. CDR3 sequence (DNA): TGCGCCAGCAGCTTAGGTGGTCGGGGCTCCACTGAAGCTTTCTTT. Its translation: CASSLGGRGSTEAFF.

This clonotype was detected only a few times. The chain recombines TRBV5-4 with TRBJ1-1; D is unresolved. The CDR3 is 13 amino acids. The V end lost 3 bases, the J end lost 1 base, and 7 bases lay between the germline ends. Germline V CDR1 and CDR2: SGHNT, YYREEE (reference sequence). CDR3 amino acids: CASSSRENTEAFF. The CDR3 DNA reads as TGTGCCAGCAGCTCGCGCGAGAACACTGAAGCTTTCTTT.

This clonotype was observed a handful of times. In DNA form, the CDR3 reads TGTGCCAGCAGTTACGGGCGCCAGGGAGGGGTAAACATTCAGTACTTC. Amino acids: CASSYGRQGGVNIQYF. J is TRBJ2-4 and V is TRBV6-2 or TRBV6-3, with 7 bases that match TRBD2. V lost 2 bases, J lost 6 bases, and 10 bases stayed unmatched. Germline V gene lookup returns CDR1 MNHEY and CDR2 SVGEGT. The CDR3 has 16 residues.

The chain has TRBV4-2 and TRBJ1-5; TRBD1 is a possible D gene (5 bases). The length of the CDR3 is 14 residues. V lost 1 base to trimming and J lost 6 bases, with 10 bases between them. Germline loops: CDR1 LGHNA, CDR2 YNFKEQ. In nucleotides, the CDR3 is TGTGCCAGCAGCCAAGGATCGGGGACTCAGCCCCAGCATTTT. Translated: CASSQGSGTQPQHF.

This clonotype came up a few times. The chain combines TRBV7-2 with TRBJ2-1; weak D call: TRBD1 (7 bases). The V and J ends lost 4 bases and 8 bases respectively, with 18 bases between them. This CDR3 contains 15 residues. Germline V gene data show CDR1 as SGHTA and CDR2 as FQGNSA. The chain's CDR3 is CASSSGAGTGDEQFF. CDR3 sequence (DNA): TGTGCCAGCAGCTCGGGGGCGGGTACAGGGGATGAGCAGTTCTTC.

The V and J genes are TRBV19 and TRBJ1-5, with no clear D. CDR3 size: 13 residues. CDR1 is LNHDA and CDR2 is SQIVND in the germline V gene (reference sequence). Trimming stripped 7 bases from V and 2 bases from J, with 9 bases between. CDR3 DNA: TGTGCCAGTACCTCCCGGGGCAATCAGCCCCAGCATTTT. Translated, it gives CASTSRGNQPQHF.

This clonotype was counted ten times or more. The chain carries TRBV3-1 and TRBJ1-2; no firm D call. Germline assignment: CDR1 LGHDT and CDR2 YNNKEL (reference sequence). The CDR3 contains 14 residues. V was pared by 4 bases and J by 4 bases, with 13 bases between. The CDR3 DNA reads as TGTGCCAGCAGCCCAATTGGAGGAAGCTATGGCTACACCTTC. Protein sequence: CASSPIGGSYGYTF.